The next 9 T cell receptor beta chains were all read from a single sample in a study of graft-versus-host responses after intestinal transplantation (dated by TCRdb to 2020 to 2022). This sample's time point label indicates: cells obtained before transplantation from donor or recipient. The antigens these receptors bind are not known. Library method: the immunoSEQ multiplex PCR assay. The table was pulled from immuneACCESS by TCRdb, which kept in-frame rearrangements only. Such tables lose some clones; where checked, under half of the loss comes from unresolved V genes, and the rest has no known cause. Within this sample are about 70,000 clones, with around 91% of them counted one time only. The ten largest clones add up to 4% of the sample. Sequencing was performed on unstimulated CD8+ T cells sorted from spleen or lymph node cells, taken before transplant. These receptors all come from a human donor who was the organ donor for an intestinal transplant.

The chain employs TRBV5-8 and TRBJ2-1; D uncertain. V lost 0 bases, J lost 5 bases, and 6 bases lay in between. CDR3 length: 13 amino acids. Germline V gene lookup returns CDR1 SGHTS and CDR2 YDEGEE. The CDR3 is CASSLARDNEQFF. CDR3 bases: TGTGCCAGCAGCTTGGCCCGGGACAATGAGCAGTTCTTC.

This chain connects TRBV2 to TRBJ1-2, with TRBD1 matching 9 bases. CDR3 size: 18 residues. J lost 0 bases, V lost 6 bases, and 14 bases had no gene match. Germline V lookup: CDR1 SNHLY, CDR2 FYNNEI. CDR3 in amino acids: CASSQTWDRDLANYGYTF. Here the CDR3 DNA reads TGTGCCAGCAGCCAAACTTGGGACAGGGATTTAGCTAACTATGGCTACACCTTC.

The V and J genes are TRBV7-9 and TRBJ2-1; D is uncertain. The germline V gene has CDR1 SEHNR and CDR2 FQNEAQ (reference sequence). The length of the CDR3 is 13 residues. V was pared by 5 bases and J by 10 bases, with 15 bases between. The chain's CDR3 is CASSPRFDGEQFF. CDR3 DNA: TGTGCCAGCAGCCCCAGATTCGATGGCGAGCAGTTCTTC.

CDR3 in DNA: TGTGCCAGCAGCTCCCCCCACCTGAATCAGGCCGGGGAGCTGTTTTTT. Protein: CASSSPHLNQAGELFF. The chain uses TRBV11-2 and TRBJ2-2; unclear D gene. CDR3 length equals 16 residues. Per germline, CDR1 SGHAT and CDR2 FQNNGV. Trimming removed 4 bases at V and 6 bases at J, with 18 bases between.

The chain is built from TRBV27 and TRBJ1-2; a possible D gene is TRBD1 (6 bases). There are 18 residues in the CDR3. Germline V gene data show CDR1 as MNHEY and CDR2 as SMNVEV (reference sequence). Trimming removed 0 bases from V and 4 bases from J, with 21 bases in between. The CDR3 region is CASSLSPRYRELGYGYTF. The CDR3 DNA sequence: TGTGCCAGCAGTTTATCGCCTCGTTACAGGGAGTTGGGCTATGGCTACACCTTC.

This rearrangement joins TRBV29-1 to TRBJ2-7; unclear D gene. Germline loops: CDR1 SQVTM, CDR2 ANQGSEA. The CDR3 runs to 14 residues. Deletions cut 6 bases from V and 3 bases from J, with 18 bases between. CDR3 residues: CSVGPGPVDYEQYV. Written as DNA, the CDR3 is TGCAGCGTCGGGCCCGGCCCAGTCGACTACGAGCAGTACGTC.

This chain links TRBV28 with TRBJ1-1; tentatively, D is TRBD1 (6 bases). V shed 5 bases and J shed 1 base, with 20 bases lying between them. Per the germline V gene, CDR1 is MDHEN and CDR2 is SYDVKM. The CDR3 has 17 residues. The CDR3 DNA reads as TGTGCCAGCAGTCGAGATCCCAGGGGCGAGGGGAACACTGAAGCTTTCTTT. As protein: CASSRDPRGEGNTEAFF. The full variable domain, in which reference TRBV28 and TRBJ1-1 provide the parts outside the CDR3, is DVKVTQSSRYLVKRTGEKVFLECVQDMDHENMFWYRQDPGLGLRLIYFSYDVKMKEKGDIPEGYSVSREKKERFSLILESASTNQTSMYLCASSRDPRGEGNTEAFFGQGTRLTVV.

The J gene is TRBJ2-4, the V gene TRBV7-2, with unresolved D. This CDR3 region has 18 residues. V lost 5 bases and J lost 0, with 20 bases in between. Germline CDR1 SGHTA, CDR2 FQGNSA. The DNA for the CDR3 is TGTGCCAGCAGCAACTTGGGCAGCCTCTTTATAGCCAAAAACATTCAGTACTTC. Amino acid sequence: CASSNLGSLFIAKNIQYF.

CDR3 in DNA: TGTGCCAGCACCCTGCCGTCGGGTGGCTACACCTTC. Residues: CASTLPSGGYTF. The chain employs TRBV5-4 and TRBJ1-2; no firm D call. Germline-derived CDR1 and CDR2 are SGHNT and YYREEE (reference sequence). V gave up 6 bases and J gave up 7 bases, with 13 bases separating them. The CDR3 has 12 amino acids.